The clone carrying this TCR beta chain has a count of ten or more. Its matching antigen is unknown. In germline, CDR1 is MDHEN, CDR2 SYDVKM. V was clipped by 3 bases and J by 1 base, with 9 bases between them. The CDR3 runs 14 residues. The sample originates from a study of regulatory T cells in long-lasting Graves disease. About the study: Patients newly diagnosed with Graves' had been on antithyroid drugs for under 3 months. Findings and limits, study-wide: Researchers reported studying only peripheral blood, not thyroid tissue. Among samples with persistent disease, TRBV28, TRBJ1-2 and TRBJ2-5 were favored.

Time point: newly diagnosed GD, antithyroid drugs for less than 3 months. Generation of the TCR library employed RNA extracted from PBMCs. Researchers made TCR beta libraries by using iRepertoire HTBI primers and running Arm-PCR on CDR3 regions. TCRdb passed the multiplex PCR reads through MiXCR, listing each CDR3 protein once. The repertoire holds roughly 380,000 distinct CDR3 sequences, with around a sixth as singletons. Here the sequenced sample was peripheral blood mononuclear cells (PBMCs), taken at new diagnosis, from a patient treated with antithyroid drugs. The J gene is TRBJ1-1, the V gene TRBV28; D gene uncertain. This TCR was recovered from a female donor with Graves disease. The CDR3 is CASSFLTENTEAFF. CDR3 coding DNA: TGTGCCAGCAGTTTTCTAACAGAGAACACTGAAGCTTTCTTT. Supplemented by reference TRBV28 and TRBJ1-1, the full variable domain reads DVKVTQSSRYLVKRTGEKVFLECVQDMDHENMFWYRQDPGLGLRLIYFSYDVKMKEKGDIPEGYSVSREKKERFSLILESASTNQTSMYLCASSFLTENTEAFFGQGTRLTVV.